The TCR beta chain described here comes from a study of human T cells and chemical hapten exposure (dated by TCRdb to the early 2020s). Study-wide context: For sensitization, 2% DPC in acetone was applied to a 2 cm by 2 cm area of upper inner arm skin. Blood was sampled from patients pre-sensitization (week 0) and at 2, 6 and about 24 weeks after DPC sensitization. Throughout the roughly 24-week study period, patients were also given weekly therapeutic DPC doses on the scalp. Patch testing was performed on the upper back with Finn chambers containing 0.01% DPC, and the patch tests were scored after 6 days according to International Contact Dermatitis Research Group standards. Most of the patients in the cohort were female, and the cohort covered alopecia areata with under or over 50% scalp involvement, alopecia totalis and alopecia universalis. Libraries were pooled for sequencing, and variation in per-sample TCR yields was attributed mainly to small differences in library volumes within the pool. Blood for TCR sequencing was provided by twenty-nine alopecia patients at one to four time points (pre-sensitization, 2, 6 and 24 weeks). In alopecia patients, the study followed how the peripheral blood TCR repertoire changed in vivo over primary and secondary sensitization to diphenylcyclopropenone (DPC), a hapten.

The V and J ends are trimmed by 5 bases and 5 bases, leaving 27 bases between them. Measured from the cysteine to the phenylalanine, the CDR3 is 18 residues long. The retained sequence is limited to the CDR3, 54 bases, with the frame set at the first base. From a lookup of the germline V gene, CDR1 and CDR2 are SGHTA and FQGNSA. Study-wide conclusions, independent of this receptor: Alopecia, a presumed autoimmune disease, was present in all patients, so the immune response of the patients might differ from that of healthy individuals. No change with DPC sensitization was found in the number of TCRs above 1 in 1000 frequency, and no evidence of global repertoire structure alterations was found. Repeated subsampling changed both the strength of the expansion versus patch-test correlation and the threshold at which that correlation became significant. Compared with pre-sensitization or healthy control sets, expanded TCRs formed significantly more large CDR3 similarity clusters, which is consistent with antigen-driven responses. Patch test score was positively correlated with the number of PT1 expanded TCRs, with significance at thresholds 8, 16 and 32 but not at 4.

What the time point label conveys for this sample: pre-sensitization, week 0. What this sample's treatment or condition label stands for: therapeutic diphenylcyclopropenone sensitization with weekly scalp DPC. At every patch-test visit, the blood draw took place before the patch test was put on. Eligible patients were aged 18 to 70, diagnosed with alopecia, deemed suitable for DPC therapy, and excluded if pregnant. Total RNA was isolated from unfractionated whole blood collected in Tempus Blood RNA tubes. This clonotype was detected a few times. The antigen this receptor binds is unknown. Base qualities are missing; no much larger clone stands one base away. The library relied on RACE. Sequencing was carried out with a NextSeq 500. Library preparation attached unique molecular identifiers to individual cDNA molecules for quantitative, reproducible TCR counting. Each blood RNA sample was used to sequence both TCR alpha and TCR beta chains. The source study handled its data this way. A median of roughly 99,000 TCRs per sample was observed, with a range of roughly 20,000 to 700,000. The Decombinator software suite was used to annotate V, J and CDR3 in the TCR reads. For the PS versus PT1 abundance plots, all samples were subsampled to the same number of TCRs (28,000). TCRs were defined as expanded if absent before sensitization and observed at least eight times at the 2-week time point. The public reads were quality trimmed at Q25 with fastp and then assembled into clones with MiXCR by TCRdb, keeping productive beta chains. Every entry covers one CDR3 protein and lists the most common genes and DNA from its rows. TCRdb, not the original authors, processed these V and J calls. Within this sample are about 61,000 distinct CDR3 sequences, with 5.5% to 7.5% of them counted one time only. The biggest ten clones account for around 1.6% of the sample.

The chain links TRBV7-2 with TRBJ2-5; the D segment might be TRBD1 or TRBD2, since each matches 5 bases. This clonotype was obtained from a woman in her thirties with alopecia areata. Some clones in this sample may be carry-over from other donors' samples. This material consisted of whole blood, taken in connection with sensitization to the hapten diphenylcyclopropenone (DPC). The CDR3: CASSPEPGAIFSRETQYF. In nucleotide form, the sequence is TGTGCCAGCAGCCCAGAGCCCGGGGCCATTTTCTCCCGGGAGACCCAGTACTTC.